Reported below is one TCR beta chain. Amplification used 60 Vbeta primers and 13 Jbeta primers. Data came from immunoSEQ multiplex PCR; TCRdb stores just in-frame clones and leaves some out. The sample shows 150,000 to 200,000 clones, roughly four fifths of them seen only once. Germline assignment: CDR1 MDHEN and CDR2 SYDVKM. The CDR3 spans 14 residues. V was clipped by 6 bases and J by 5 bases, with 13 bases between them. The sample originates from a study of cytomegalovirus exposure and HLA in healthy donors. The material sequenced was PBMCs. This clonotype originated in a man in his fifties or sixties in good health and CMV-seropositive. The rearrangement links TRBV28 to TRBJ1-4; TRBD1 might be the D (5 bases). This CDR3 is CASSYQGLNEKLFF. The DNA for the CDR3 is TGTGCCAGCAGCTACCAGGGATTGAATGAAAAACTGTTTTTT.